These 3 T cell receptor beta chains were all obtained from the same sample, sequenced in a study of HIV-infected patients and healthy controls. TCRdb called the 5' RACE reads again in MiXCR, with one record for every CDR3 protein. The table records 15,000 to 20,000 distinct CDR3 sequences, roughly 19% of them present only once. Sequenced material: CD8+ T cells from blood. The receptors originated from a human donor in good health.

The chain recombines TRBV19 with TRBJ2-7, with 8 bases identical to TRBD2. The V segment lost 5 bases and the J segment 0 bases; nucleotides outside the gene matches: 3. The CDR3 has 14 residues. Germline CDR1 reads LNHDA; CDR2 reads SQIVND (reference sequence). In DNA, the CDR3 is TGTGCCAGTAGTTACAGCGGGAGCTCCTACGAGCAGTACTTC. Its protein is CASSYSGSSYEQYF.

Many counts were recorded for this clonotype. The chain carries TRBV5-1 and TRBJ2-7, with 8 positions matching TRBD1. The germline gives CDR1 SGHRS, CDR2 YFSETQ. The CDR3 runs 14 residues. J was trimmed by 5 bases and V by 5 bases; bases with no gene match: 9. The CDR3 is CASRDQGALDEQYF. Written as DNA, the CDR3 is TGCGCCAGCAGGGACCAGGGGGCGTTGGACGAGCAGTACTTC.

This clonotype was detected ten times or more. This CDR3 is CASSRTATEAFF. In DNA form, the CDR3 reads TGTGCCAGCAGCCGGACAGCCACTGAAGCTTTCTTT. This chain links TRBV9 with TRBJ1-1; TRBD1 might be the D (6 bases). The length of the CDR3 is 12 residues. From germline, CDR1 is SGDLS and CDR2 YYNGEE. V was trimmed by 4 bases and J by 4 bases, leaving 8 bases between them.